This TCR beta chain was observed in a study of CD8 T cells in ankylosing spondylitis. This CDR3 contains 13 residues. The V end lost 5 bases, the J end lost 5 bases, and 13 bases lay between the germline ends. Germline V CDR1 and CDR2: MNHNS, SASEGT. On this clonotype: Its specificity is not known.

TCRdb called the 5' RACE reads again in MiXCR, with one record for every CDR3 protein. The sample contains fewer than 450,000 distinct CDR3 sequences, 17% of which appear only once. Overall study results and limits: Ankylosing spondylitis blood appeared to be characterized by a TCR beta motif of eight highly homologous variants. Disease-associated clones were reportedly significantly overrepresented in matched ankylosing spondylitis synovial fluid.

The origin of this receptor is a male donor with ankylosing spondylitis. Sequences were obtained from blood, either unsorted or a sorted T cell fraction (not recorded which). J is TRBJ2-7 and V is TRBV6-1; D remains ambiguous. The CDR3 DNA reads TGTGCCAGCAGTCGGCTAGGCAAGGACGAGCAGTACTTC. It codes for CASSRLGKDEQYF.